This note documents a single T cell receptor beta chain sequence. The target antigen is unknown. The data derive from a study of OX40 agonist ivuxolimab in advanced cancers. Study details: Subjects had a mean age of approximately 60 years, with a range of 23 to 79; less than 90% were male. General study points: Patients with a partial response at 0.1-3.0 mg/kg had among the lowest clonal expansion.

Assay: immunoSEQ multiplex PCR; the TCRdb copy retains only in-frame clones and omits some. Among 78,000 or so clones listed, 85% to 90% were seen once. The CDR3 totals 14 residues. With 3 bases removed from V and 5 bases from J, the gap between germline ends came to 9 bases. The germline CDR1 and CDR2 sequences are SGHNT and YYREEE (reference sequence). The sequencing used CD4+ or CD8+ T cells sorted from blood, collected in a trial of the OX40 agonist ivuxolimab. This chain connects TRBV5-4 to TRBJ1-6; D ambiguous. The source of this sequence is an adult with an advanced solid tumor such as melanoma, head and neck, liver or kidney cancer. The CDR3 reads CASSSDWDNSPLHF. Here the CDR3 DNA reads TGTGCCAGCAGCTCTGACTGGGATAATTCACCCCTCCACTTT.